The rows below give T cell receptor beta chains drawn from one sample of a study of blood T cell repertoires in COVID-19. Here immunoSEQ multiplex PCR was the method, and the copy in TCRdb shows in-frame clones only, minus some. Counted here are roughly 220,000 clones, about four fifths occurring once; the ten biggest clones make up about 2.4%. Sequenced input: peripheral blood. Source of these receptors: a woman in her fifties or sixties with acute or convalescent COVID-19. Each CDR3 is given with its conserved first and last residue. Each record gives: D gene, clone size, J gene, V gene, CDR3 protein, CDR3 DNA. The D gene is left open where the match is weak. Size values are once, few and many counts, or a class for expanded clones, and some rows have none.

d_call: .; clone_size: once; j_call: TRBJ1-2; v_call: TRBV7-9; cdr3_aa: CASSLDLLNGYTF; cdr3_nt: TGTGCCAGCAGCTTAGATTTACTTAATGGCTACACCTTC
d_call: TRBD1; clone_size: .; j_call: TRBJ1-2; v_call: TRBV7-9; cdr3_aa: CASSLAGQGGLGYTF; cdr3_nt: TGTGCCAGCAGCTTAGCGGGACAGGGAGGGCTTGGCTACACCTTC
d_call: .; clone_size: .; j_call: TRBJ1-4; v_call: TRBV7-8; cdr3_aa: CASSFGRGDEKLFF; cdr3_nt: TGTGCCAGCAGTTTCGGAAGGGGCGATGAAAAACTGTTTTTT
d_call: TRBD1; clone_size: .; j_call: TRBJ1-3; v_call: TRBV3-1/TRBV3-2; cdr3_aa: CASSQGQGVGNTIYF; cdr3_nt: TGTGCCAGCAGCCAAGGACAGGGCGTTGGAAACACCATATATTTT
d_call: .; clone_size: .; j_call: TRBJ2-5; v_call: TRBV4-2; cdr3_aa: CASSHPDLARETQYF; cdr3_nt: TGTGCCAGCAGCCATCCGGATTTAGCTAGGGAGACCCAGTACTTC
d_call: .; clone_size: .; j_call: TRBJ2-5; v_call: TRBV5-6; cdr3_aa: CASSTGTLWQTQYF; cdr3_nt: TGTGCCAGCAGCACTGGGACTCTTTGGCAGACCCAGTACTTC
d_call: .; clone_size: .; j_call: TRBJ1-3; v_call: TRBV5-1; cdr3_aa: CASSEVFGNTIYF; cdr3_nt: TGCGCCAGCAGCGAGGTATTTGGAAACACCATATATTTT
d_call: .; clone_size: .; j_call: TRBJ2-1; v_call: TRBV12-3/TRBV12-4; cdr3_aa: CASSFLPDSEQFF; cdr3_nt: TGTGCCAGCAGTTTTCTTCCGGACAGTGAGCAGTTCTTC
d_call: .; clone_size: once; j_call: TRBJ1-2; v_call: TRBV24-1; cdr3_aa: CATSARGAGSTTGYTF; cdr3_nt: TGTGCCACCAGTGCCCGCGGGGCAGGATCGACTACTGGCTACACCTTC
d_call: .; clone_size: .; j_call: TRBJ1-4; v_call: TRBV6-5; cdr3_aa: CASSLDPGTGGKLFF; cdr3_nt: TGTGCCAGCAGTCTCGACCCTGGGACCGGGGGAAAACTGTTTTTT
d_call: TRBD1; clone_size: .; j_call: TRBJ1-2; v_call: TRBV4-3; cdr3_aa: CASSQVGTGNYGYTF; cdr3_nt: TGCGCCAGCAGCCAAGTGGGGACAGGGAACTATGGCTACACCTTC